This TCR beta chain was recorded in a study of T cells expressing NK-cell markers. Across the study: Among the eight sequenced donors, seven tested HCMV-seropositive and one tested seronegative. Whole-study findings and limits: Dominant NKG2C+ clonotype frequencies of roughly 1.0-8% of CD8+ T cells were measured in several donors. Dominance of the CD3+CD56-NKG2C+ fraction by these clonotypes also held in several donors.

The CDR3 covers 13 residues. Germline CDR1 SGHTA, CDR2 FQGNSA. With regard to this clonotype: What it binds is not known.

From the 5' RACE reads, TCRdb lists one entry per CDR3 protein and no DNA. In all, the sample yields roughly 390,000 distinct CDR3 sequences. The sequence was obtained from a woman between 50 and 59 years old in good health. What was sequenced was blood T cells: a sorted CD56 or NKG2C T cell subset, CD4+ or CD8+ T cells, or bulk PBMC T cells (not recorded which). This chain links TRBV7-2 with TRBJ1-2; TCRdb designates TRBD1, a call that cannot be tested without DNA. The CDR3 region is CASSFEGNYGYTF.